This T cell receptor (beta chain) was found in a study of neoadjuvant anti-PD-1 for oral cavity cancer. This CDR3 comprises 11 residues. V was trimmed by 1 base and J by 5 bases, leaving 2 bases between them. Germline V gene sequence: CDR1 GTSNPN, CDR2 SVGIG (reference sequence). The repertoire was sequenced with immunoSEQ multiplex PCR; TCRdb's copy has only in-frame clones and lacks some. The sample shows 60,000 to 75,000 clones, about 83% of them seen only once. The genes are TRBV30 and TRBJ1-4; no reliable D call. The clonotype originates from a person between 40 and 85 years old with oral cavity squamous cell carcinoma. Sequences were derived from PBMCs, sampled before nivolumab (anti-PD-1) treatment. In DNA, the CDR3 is TGTGCCTGGAGTGCGAATGAAAAACTGTTTTTT. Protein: CAWSANEKLFF.